This T cell receptor beta chain was profiled in a study of blood T cells in healthy people across ages. Together with a sample-barcoded 5' primer, a J-beta primer mix was included in a second PCR lasting about 7 to 12 cycles. TCRdb re-derived calls from the 5' RACE reads in MiXCR, one entry per CDR3 protein. The sample holds some 290,000 distinct CDR3 sequences, roughly 26% seen once. Every participating donor contributed roughly 9.6 milliliters of peripheral blood through a draw. About this clonotype: Its target is unknown.

General study findings and limits: It was held that the diversity estimates obtained from one million T cells were underestimates.

Material for sequencing was blood. This sequence originates from a woman aged 70 to 79 in good health.

The DNA for the CDR3 is TGCAGTGCTAGCAGGGCTAGCGGGAGATACACAGATACGCAGTATTTT. Its protein is CSASRASGRYTDTQYF. The chain combines TRBV20-1 with TRBJ2-3, with 10 bases that match TRBD2. The germline V gene encodes CDR1 DFQATT and CDR2 SNEGSKA (reference sequence). CDR3 length: 16 amino acids. Germline trimming cut 3 bases from V and 2 bases from J; bases unmatched to any gene: 8.